This is a list of T cell receptor beta chains from one sample in a study of T cells in Graves' hyperthyroidism and ophthalmopathy. TCRdb called the multiplex PCR reads again in MiXCR, with one record for every CDR3 protein. Of 40,000 to 55,000 distinct CDR3 sequences detected, approximately 49% appear once; the ten largest clones hold about 30%. The sequencing sample was made of peripheral blood or thyroid tissue (not recorded which). Receptors were obtained from a woman in her forties or fifties with Graves' hyperthyroidism. The CDR3 runs from the conserved cysteine through the conserved F or W. The D gene is left open where the match is weak. Only part of the rows carry a size: once, few, many, or a class if the clone is expanded.

abundance,d_gene,len,v_gene,j_gene,CDR3nt,CDR3aa
many,TRBD1,15,TRBV5-1,TRBJ1-2,TGCGCCAGCAGAGCAGGGGGGGAAAGTAACTATGGCTACACCTTC,CASRAGGESNYGYTF
-,-,14,TRBV2,TRBJ1-3,TGTGCCAGCAGTGAACCGTACTCCGCCGGGACCATATATTTT,CASSEPYSAGTIYF
-,TRBD2,18,TRBV20-1,TRBJ2-2,TGCAGTGCTAGGGATCTGACTAGCGGGAGGGTGAACGCCGGGGAGCTGTTTTTT,CSARDLTSGRVNAGELFF
-,TRBD2,14,TRBV20-1,TRBJ2-5,TGCAGTGTCCAGACTAGCGGGAGAATGGAGACCCAGTACTTC,CSVQTSGRMETQYF
-,TRBD2,13,TRBV7-9,TRBJ2-6,TGTGCCAGCAGCAAGCGGGAGGCCTACGTCCTGACTTTC,CASSKREAYVLTF
-,-,15,TRBV25-1,TRBJ1-2,TGTGCCAGCAGTGCTAGAGCCCCCGTAACCCATGGCTACACCTTC,CASSARAPVTHGYTF
-,TRBD1,13,TRBV2,TRBJ1-5,TGTGCCAGCAAGGGGACAGGGACTCAGCCCCAGCATTTT,CASKGTGTQPQHF
-,TRBD2,15,TRBV20-1,TRBJ2-2,TGCAGTGCTTCCAGGACTAGCGGGTACACCGGGGAGCTGTTTTTT,CSASRTSGYTGELFF
-,-,16,TRBV27,TRBJ2-3,TGTGCCAGCAGTGGGGACACTCTTTCTAGCACAGATACGCAGTATTTT,CASSGDTLSSTDTQYF
-,-,16,TRBV19,TRBJ1-1,TGTGCCAGTTCCTTGTACGGGGCAGGAGGGAACACTGAAGCTTTCTTT,CASSLYGAGGNTEAFF
many,TRBD1,13,TRBV27,TRBJ1-2,TGTGCCAGCAGTCCGACAGGGTTTGGTGGCTACACCTTC,CASSPTGFGGYTF
-,TRBD2,15,TRBV6-1,TRBJ2-3,TGTGCCAGCAATCAACTCGGGAGCGGGGAATGGACGCAGTATTTT,CASNQLGSGEWTQYF
-,TRBD2,14,TRBV20-1,TRBJ2-7,TGCAGTGCTTACGGACTAGCGGGAGCTGACGAGCAGTACTTC,CSAYGLAGADEQYF
many,-,18,TRBV10-3,TRBJ2-2,TGTGCCATCAGTGGGCAGCGTCTGATAAGGGCGAACACCGGGGAGCTGTTTTTT,CAISGQRLIRANTGELFF
many,TRBD1,15,TRBV5-5,TRBJ1-1,TGTGCCAGCAGCTTCGGACAGGGTCGGGGCACTGAAGCTTTCTTT,CASSFGQGRGTEAFF
-,TRBD1,16,TRBV2,TRBJ1-1,TGTGCCAGCAGACAGACAGGGAACCCCGTTAACACTGAAGCTTTCTTT,CASRQTGNPVNTEAFF
many,-,18,TRBV20-1,TRBJ1-5,TGCAGTGCTAGAGTTGGGCAGGGAGGTGTTAGGCGCAATCAGCCCCAGCATTTT,CSARVGQGGVRRNQPQHF
many,TRBD2,14,TRBV19,TRBJ2-5,TGTGCCAGTAGCGGGCGGGAGGGGAGAGAGACCCAGTACTTC,CASSGREGRETQYF
-,-,13,TRBV15,TRBJ2-7,TGTGCCGCCAGCAGAACAGGAAACTACGAGCAGTACTTC,CAASRTGNYEQYF
once,TRBD1,16,TRBV5-4,TRBJ1-3,TGTGCCAGCAGCGTCTGGGGACAGTCCTCAGCGGGCACCATATATTTT,CASSVWGQSSAGTIYF
-,TRBD2,17,TRBV6-1,TRBJ2-7,TGTGCCAGCAGTTACCTGCCCTCTAGCGGGAGCTCCTACGAGCAGTACTTC,CASSYLPSSGSSYEQYF
-,-,13,TRBV7-7,TRBJ1-1,TGTGCTAGCAGCCCGCAGGGTGGGACTGAAGCTTTCTTT,CASSPQGGTEAFF
-,-,11,TRBV29-1,TRBJ2-2,TGCAGCTTAGAGGGTATCGGGGAGCTGTTTTTT,CSLEGIGELFF
-,TRBD2,14,TRBV20-1,TRBJ2-5,TGCAGTGCTGCGGGACTAGCGGGAGGCGAGACCCAGTACTTC,CSAAGLAGGETQYF
many,-,14,TRBV29-1,TRBJ2-2,TGCAGTCCGAGTCCCAGCATACGAAACGGGGAGCTGTTTTTT,CSPSPSIRNGELFF
-,TRBD1,15,TRBV6-2/TRBV6-3,TRBJ1-5,TGTGCCAGCCTTACTTGGACAGGGGGTAAACAGCCCCAGCATTTT,CASLTWTGGKQPQHF
-,-,15,TRBV7-2,TRBJ2-2,TGTGCCAGCAGCTTAGCGGAGCGGGCCACCGGGGAGCTGTTTTTT,CASSLAERATGELFF
-,TRBD1,16,TRBV2,TRBJ2-7,TGTGCCAGCATTCTAGTCCCGGGACAGGGGGCCAACGAGCAGTACTTC,CASILVPGQGANEQYF
-,-,12,TRBV5-5,TRBJ2-5,TGCGCCAGCAGCCATGGGCCGGGAACCCAGTACTTC,CASSHGPGTQYF
-,-,14,TRBV20-1,TRBJ2-5,TGCAGTGCGAGGGGGTACTTGGGGGCAGAGACCCAGTACTTC,CSARGYLGAETQYF
many,TRBD1,16,TRBV5-4,TRBJ1-4,TGTGCCAGCAGCTTTAGGGACAGGGGTCATAATGAAAAACTGTTTTTT,CASSFRDRGHNEKLFF
many,-,16,TRBV11-1,TRBJ1-1,TGTGCCAGCAGCCCCACCCGTGACCGGGGGAACACTGAAGCTTTCTTT,CASSPTRDRGNTEAFF
-,-,13,TRBV6-1,TRBJ1-4,TGTGCCATCAGTGAAGCGTCGGGTGAAAAACTGTTTTTT,CAISEASGEKLFF
-,TRBD1,14,TRBV19,TRBJ1-5,TGTGCCAGTAGTACGACAGGGGGCGGTCAGCCCCAGCATTTT,CASSTTGGGQPQHF
many,TRBD1,16,TRBV7-2,TRBJ1-5,TGTGCCAGCAGCTTAGTCAGGGGGCAGGGCAATCAGCCCCAGCATTTT,CASSLVRGQGNQPQHF
many,TRBD2,15,TRBV20-1,TRBJ2-2,TGCAGTGCTAGACTAGCGGGGCGCAACACCGGGGAGCTGTTTTTT,CSARLAGRNTGELFF
-,-,13,TRBV9,TRBJ2-5,TGTGCCAGCAGCGTCAGGGGACAAGAGACCCAGTACTTC,CASSVRGQETQYF
many,-,13,TRBV30,TRBJ1-2,TGTGCCTGGAGAGGGCAGGGGCGAAATGGCTACACCTTC,CAWRGQGRNGYTF
-,-,12,TRBV12-3/TRBV12-4,TRBJ1-6,TGTGCCAGCAGCTCCCGGGGTTCACCCCTCCACTTT,CASSSRGSPLHF
many,TRBD1,16,TRBV6-5,TRBJ1-1,TGTGCCAGCAGTTACTCAGCAGGGGGCGAGAACACTGAAGCTTTCTTT,CASSYSAGGENTEAFF
few,-,16,TRBV2,TRBJ1-5,TGTGCCAGCAGGGAAACCAGGGTTGGGGTACATGCTTTGCAGCATTTT,CASRETRVGVHALQHF
-,-,16,TRBV28,TRBJ1-5,TGTGCCAGCAGTTATTTCGGAGGTAATAGCAATCAGCCCCAGCATTTT,CASSYFGGNSNQPQHF
many,-,16,TRBV27,TRBJ2-7,TGTGCCAGCAGCCTCACCTGGGCACAGCATACTTACGAGCAGTACTTC,CASSLTWAQHTYEQYF
-,-,14,TRBV7-2,TRBJ1-1,TGTGCCAGCAGCTTAACCTTCGCGGCGACTGAAGCTTTCTTT,CASSLTFAATEAFF
many,TRBD1,15,TRBV29-1,TRBJ1-1,TGCAGCGTTGAGGCAGGGGGTATGCGGAACACTGAAGCTTTCTTT,CSVEAGGMRNTEAFF